The 2 T cell receptor beta chains presented below share a single source sample, sequenced in a study of cytomegalovirus exposure and HLA in healthy donors. PCR involved 60 Vbeta and 13 Jbeta primers. The repertoire was sequenced with immunoSEQ multiplex PCR; TCRdb's copy has only in-frame clones and lacks some. Of some 150,000 clones in the sample, approximately 80% are singletons; the top ten hold over 10%. The source material was PBMCs. Receptors originate from a man younger than 40 in good health and CMV-seropositive.

This sequence joins TRBV11-3 and TRBJ2-7; D may be TRBD1 (6 bases). There are 15 residues in the CDR3. V gave up 1 base and J gave up 1 base, with 11 bases separating them. The germline gives CDR1 SGHNT, CDR2 YENEEA. The CDR3 reads CASSLATGGSYEQYF. The CDR3 DNA sequence: TGTGCCAGCAGCTTAGCGACAGGAGGTTCCTACGAGCAGTACTTC.

The chain recombines TRBV11-1 with TRBJ2-2, with a possible D match to TRBD1 (7 bases). V was pared by 4 bases and J by 4 bases, with 19 bases between. Germline-derived CDR1 and CDR2 are SGHAT and FQDESV (reference sequence). The CDR3 totals 17 residues. The CDR3 sequence: CASSSPTRGVATGELFF. The CDR3 bases are TGTGCCAGCAGCTCCCCGACCAGGGGGGTGGCCACCGGGGAGCTGTTTTTT. Combining the CDR3 with reference TRBV11-1 and TRBJ2-2 gives the whole variable domain EAEVAQSPRYKITEKSQAVAFWCDPISGHATLYWYRQILGQGPELLVQFQDESVVDDSQLPKDRFSAERLKGVDSTLKIQPAELGDSAMYLCASSSPTRGVATGELFFGEGSRLTVL.